One sample yielded the 27 T cell receptor beta chains listed below, sequenced in a study of T cell clonality in common variable immunodeficiency. Findings of the study overall: Reportedly, TCR beta sequences from common variable immunodeficiency showed fewer deletions and N-nucleotide insertions.

These receptors are not linked to any known antigen. The table came from immunoSEQ multiplex PCR; TCRdb's copy has only in-frame clones and leaves some out. The repertoire yields 25,000 to 35,000 clones, none seen only once; the top ten contain around 3%. Sequencing was performed on peripheral blood mononuclear cells. The source is a human donor with common variable immunodeficiency.

Concerning this clone: The sequenced fragment ends 3 residues before the CDR3 boundary, so the rest is inferred from the germline J gene. This chain links TRBV2 with TRBJ2-3, with a tentative D call TRBD1 (5 bases). The CDR3 is made up of 13 amino acids. V shed 6 bases and J shed 6 bases, with 13 bases lying between them. Germline CDR1 is SNHLY and CDR2 is FYNNEI. Here the CDR3 reads CASSESQGDTQYF. CDR3 bases read: TGTGCCAGCAGCGAATCTCAGGGTGATACG.

In this sample, this clone turned up many times. The CDR3 end is not reached by the read, which stops 3 residues before it; the germline J gene fills it in. This chain connects TRBV6-2 or TRBV6-3 to TRBJ2-1; no clear D gene. CDR3 length equals 14 residues. V lost 6 bases and J lost 8, with 17 bases in between. Germline CDR1 is MNHEY and CDR2 is SVGEGT. The sequenced CDR3 bases are TGTGCCAGCAGCCCCTTCGCCGGTTCGGATGAG. This gives the protein CASSPFAGSDE. The full CDR3 protein reads CASSPFAGSDEQFF.

This clone was seen only a few times. The read gets to within 3 residues of the CDR3 end, and the germline J gene fills in the rest. The gene calls are TRBV7-6 and TRBJ2-1; TRBD2 matches 7 bases. Germline V gives CDR1 SGHVS, CDR2 FNYEAQ. The CDR3 runs to 18 residues. Losses at the gene ends were 4 bases for V and 6 bases for J; bases not matched to a gene: 18. Incomplete CDR3 DNA: TGTGCCAGCAGCTCCGGGGTCGCGGGGGTAGTCTACGCCAATGAG. Translated: CASSSGVAGVVYANE. In full, the CDR3 is CASSSGVAGVVYANEQFF.

This clone was counted a few times. The read ends 3 residues shy of where the CDR3 ends; the end is completed using the germline J gene. The chain is built from TRBV19 and TRBJ2-3, with D possibly TRBD1 on 5 matching bases. The CDR3 extends over 14 amino acids. Germline V gives CDR1 LNHDA, CDR2 SQIVND (reference sequence). V lost 1 base and J 5 bases, leaving 10 bases between the germline ends. The CDR3 is CASSIGRAIDTQYF. The covered CDR3 bases are TGTGCCAGTAGTATAGGCAGGGCGATAGATACG.

On this clone: The read stops 3 residues short of the end of the CDR3; the missing end is completed from the germline J gene. This chain uses TRBV7-2 with TRBJ2-1; 10 bases are a match to TRBD1. The CDR3 sequence is 15 residues long. CDR1 and CDR2 (germline): SGHTA, FQGNSA. The ends lost 5 bases at V and 1 base at J; junction bases unmatched: 2. The CDR3 DNA, read in part, is TGTGCCAGCAGCGCGGACAGGGGGTCCTACAATGAG. It translates to CASSADRGSYNE. The entire CDR3 reads CASSADRGSYNEQFF.

The CDR3 bases that were read are TGCGCCAGCAGCCCCGGGGTAGCGGTATCCTACAATGAG. It yields the protein CASSPGVAVSYNE. The full CDR3 protein is CASSPGVAVSYNEQFF. This chain connects TRBV5-1 to TRBJ2-1; D perhaps matches TRBD2 (6 bases). The CDR3 end falls 3 residues outside the read, so it is completed with the germline J gene. The germline V and J ends were trimmed by 4 bases and 1 base, with 15 bases remaining between them. This CDR3 contains 16 residues. Germline assignment: CDR1 SGHRS and CDR2 YFSETQ. The full variable domain, its missing parts supplied by reference TRBV5-1 and TRBJ2-1, is KAGVTQTPRYLIKTRGQQVTLSCSPISGHRSVSWYQQTPGQGLQFLFEYFSETQRNKGNFPGRFSGRQFSNSRSEMNVSTLELGDSALYLCASSPGVAVSYNEQFFGPGTRLTVL.

This clone was seen ten or more times. The missing CDR3 end, 3 residues past where the read stops, is filled in from the germline J gene. V is TRBV19 and J is TRBJ2-3, with 10 bases fitting TRBD2. Germline V gene sequence: CDR1 LNHDA, CDR2 SQIVND (reference sequence). V shed 5 bases and J 2 bases; nucleotides not matched to a gene: 4. The CDR3 totals 15 residues. CDR3 in amino acids: CASSLGLANTDTQYF. CDR3 bases read: TGTGCCAGTAGTTTGGGACTAGCGAACACAGATACG.

This clone has at least ten counts. The sequenced part of the CDR3 DNA is TGTGCCACTCGAAGGACAGGGGATACCTACGAG. It yields the protein CATRRTGDTYE. The whole CDR3 protein reads CATRRTGDTYEQYF. V usage is TRBV10-3 and J usage is TRBJ2-7; 9 bases match TRBD1. The read terminates 3 residues ahead of where the CDR3 ends, so the germline J gene completes it. V lost 10 bases and J lost 2; bases outside the gene matches: 9. Germline values: CDR1 ENHRY, CDR2 SYGVKD. This CDR3 is 14 amino acids long.

At least ten counts were recorded for this clone. The CDR3 is cut off 3 residues early in the read; its end comes from the germline J gene. The V call is TRBV15, the J call TRBJ1-1; a possible D gene is TRBD1 (6 bases). The germline V and J ends were trimmed by 5 bases and 1 base, with 17 bases remaining between them. The CDR3 has 16 residues. The germline CDR1 and CDR2 sequences are LNHNV and YYDKDF (reference sequence). The sequenced part of the CDR3 DNA is TGTGCCACCAGCTCAGGGGTCTTGGCACGGAACACTGAA. Protein product: CATSSGVLARNTE. In full, the CDR3 reads CATSSGVLARNTEAFF.

In this sample, this clone turned up many times. The sequenced part of the CDR3 DNA is TGTGCCAGCAGCCCCGGGACAGGGCACGAGACC. This codes for CASSPGTGHET. The complete CDR3 sequence is CASSPGTGHETQYF. The V call is TRBV7-6, the J call TRBJ2-5; 9 bases are shared with TRBD1. Read data end 3 residues before the CDR3 end; the end is taken from the germline J gene. This CDR3 contains 14 residues. CDR1 is SGHVS, CDR2 FNYEAQ, per germline. V lost 5 bases to trimming and J lost 5 bases; unmatched junction nucleotides: 6.

This clone was seen many times. Read sequence stops 3 residues before the CDR3 end, and the germline J gene provides the missing end. The rearrangement joins TRBV15 to TRBJ1-5, with D unresolved. This CDR3 region has 13 residues. V was pared by 2 bases and J by 7 bases, with 9 bases between. In germline, CDR1 is LNHNV, CDR2 YYDKDF (reference sequence). CDR3 residues: CATSRSQPQPQHF. The part of the CDR3 DNA that was read is TGTGCCACCAGCAGAAGCCAACCACAGCCC.

This clone has at least ten counts. Read data end 3 residues before the CDR3 end; the end is taken from the germline J gene. The chain carries TRBV6-2 or TRBV6-3 and TRBJ1-2, with 7 nucleotides matching TRBD1. The CDR3 extends over 14 amino acids. CDR1 and CDR2 from the germline V gene are MNHEY and SVGEGT. V gave up 4 bases and J gave up 0 bases; unmatched junction bases: 2. The part of the CDR3 DNA that was read is TGTGCCAGCAGTTCCGGGACAGCTAACTATGGC. It codes for CASSSGTANYG. From start to end, the CDR3 is CASSSGTANYGYTF.

Of note for this clone: From the germline J gene comes the end of the CDR3, since the read stops 3 residues before it. V gene TRBV30 combines with J gene TRBJ1-6, with 10 bases that match TRBD1. CDR1 is GTSNPN, CDR2 SVGIG, per germline (reference sequence). J lost 10 bases, V lost 8 bases, and 8 bases had no gene match. The CDR3 length is 13 residues. CDR3 DNA, as far as it was read: TGTGCCATGCGGGGACAGGGGCCGTCACCC. Protein sequence: CAMRGQGPSP. The entire CDR3 reads CAMRGQGPSPLHF.

As concerns this clone: The read ends 3 residues shy of where the CDR3 ends; the end is completed using the germline J gene. This sequence joins TRBV7-6 and TRBJ2-3; D unclear. The V gene's germline CDR1 is SGHVS and CDR2 FNYEAQ. The CDR3 runs to 17 residues. Trimming pared 0 bases from V and 6 bases from J, leaving 19 bases between. CDR3 bases read: TGTGCCAGCAGCTTAGCGTCGACCGTTACCAACGGGGATACG. Translation: CASSLASTVTNGDT. The entire CDR3 is CASSLASTVTNGDTQYF.

This clone was counted many times. The CDR3 end is not reached by the read, which stops 3 residues before it; the germline J gene fills it in. The chain recombines TRBV19 with TRBJ2-1, with D perhaps TRBD1 (6 bases). There are 13 residues in the CDR3. V lost 3 bases and J 5 bases, leaving 8 bases between the germline ends. The germline CDR1 and CDR2 sequences are LNHDA and SQIVND (reference sequence). CDR3 protein: CASSMDSNNEQFF. CDR3 DNA (partial): TGTGCCAGTAGTATGGACAGCAACAATGAG.

With respect to this clone: The CDR3 end lies 3 residues beyond the end of the read and is filled in from the germline J gene. The chain links TRBV5-5 to TRBJ2-7; 9 nucleotides align to TRBD2. The ends lost 0 bases at V and 3 bases at J; junction bases unmatched: 4. There are 15 residues in the CDR3. Per the germline V gene, CDR1 is SGHKS and CDR2 is YYEKEE (reference sequence). Incomplete CDR3 DNA: TGTGCCAGCAGCTTGGGTGCTAGCGGGAACTACGAG. Translating gives CASSLGASGNYE. The whole CDR3 sequence reads CASSLGASGNYEQYF.

Worth noting for this clone: This could be a read error, since a much larger clone is one nucleotide away. CDR3 loop: CASSPDSVMGNTIYF. The sequenced part of the CDR3 DNA is TGTGCCAGTAGTCCGGACAGCGTGATGGGAAACACC. The chain employs TRBV19 and TRBJ1-3; a possible D gene is TRBD1 (6 bases). The sequenced fragment ends 3 residues before the CDR3 boundary, so the rest is inferred from the germline J gene. V was shortened by 5 bases and J by 4 bases, with 15 bases between the two germline ends. CDR1 and CDR2 (germline): LNHDA, SQIVND (reference sequence). The CDR3 spans 15 residues.

This clone was seen ten or more times. The CDR3 goes on 3 residues after the read ends, and that part is filled in from the germline J gene. This rearrangement joins TRBV2 to TRBJ2-7; 9 nucleotides match TRBD1. The CDR3 covers 12 residues. Germline CDR1 is SNHLY and CDR2 is FYNNEI. V was clipped by 6 bases and J by 3 bases; unmatched bases: 0. CDR3 region: CASRGQGYEQYF. CDR3 bases read: TGTGCCAGCAGGGGACAGGGCTACGAG.

This clone showed up many times. The read ends 3 residues before the CDR3 terminus; that terminus is restored from the germline J gene. The V call is TRBV7-6, the J call TRBJ1-1; 7 bases line up with TRBD1. The CDR3 runs to 17 residues. V lost 5 bases and J lost 7; bases outside the gene matches: 19. Germline V gives CDR1 SGHVS, CDR2 FNYEAQ. The CDR3 DNA, read in part, is TGTGCCAGCAGCATAACAGGGGCCGCTCTTGTGGGTGGTGAA. Amino acid sequence: CASSITGAALVGGE. The entire CDR3 reads CASSITGAALVGGEAFF.

This clone was observed many times. The missing CDR3 end, 3 residues past where the read stops, is filled in from the germline J gene. This CDR3 is also generated by other DNA sequences in the sample. The chain employs TRBV19 and TRBJ1-6; TRBD1 aligns across 9 bases. The V segment lost 4 bases and the J segment 8 bases; nucleotides outside the gene matches: 3. This CDR3 comprises 14 residues. The germline CDR1 and CDR2 sequences are LNHDA and SQIVND (reference sequence). Partial CDR3 DNA: TGTGCCAGTAGTACGACAGGGGGTGATTCACCC. This encodes CASSTTGGDSP. The CDR3 reads in full as CASSTTGGDSPLHF.

As regards this clone: The junction and the germline gene differ at one end; a read error may be behind it. The observed sequence ends 3 residues before the CDR3 terminus, with the missing tail filled in from the germline J gene. This chain uses TRBV20-1 with TRBJ1-5, with D tentatively TRBD1 (6 bases). From germline, CDR1 is DFQATT and CDR2 SNEGSKA (reference sequence). CDR3 length: 14 amino acids. The CDR3 sequence: CSARTGSSKQPQHF. The sequenced CDR3 bases are TGCAGTGCTAGGACAGGATCTAGCAAGCAGCCC.

This clone was seen repeatedly, ten times or more. The DNA ends 3 residues before the CDR3 does, and the rest of the CDR3 is filled in from the germline J gene. This chain uses TRBV10-3 with TRBJ2-5; D perhaps matches TRBD2 (6 bases). Germline V gives CDR1 ENHRY, CDR2 SYGVKD. With 6 bases removed from V and 0 bases from J, the gap between germline ends came to 11 bases. This CDR3 comprises 14 residues. CDR3 sequence reads: CAISGTSYQETQYF. The CDR3 DNA, read in part, is TGTGCCATCAGCGGGACTTCCTACCAAGAGACC.

Concerning this clone itself: Read sequence stops 3 residues before the CDR3 end, and the germline J gene provides the missing end. J is TRBJ2-7 and V is TRBV7-9; a weak D match, TRBD1 (5 bases). The CDR3 consists of 12 residues. Trimming pared 4 bases from V and 4 bases from J, leaving 8 bases between. Looked up from germline, CDR1 is SEHNR and CDR2 is FQNEAQ (reference sequence). The covered CDR3 bases are TGTGCCAGCAGCTACCAGGGTTACGAG. Encoded protein: CASSYQGYE. The whole CDR3 protein is CASSYQGYEQYF.

This clone was recorded many times. Read coverage stops 3 residues before the CDR3 terminus; the germline J gene supplies the remainder. The genes are TRBV28 and TRBJ2-2; unclear D gene. Trimming took off 6 bases at V and 2 bases at J, with 4 bases between the two ends. The length of the CDR3 is 12 residues. Germline V gene lookup returns CDR1 MDHEN and CDR2 SYDVKM. The part of the CDR3 DNA that was read is TGTGCCAGCAGAATAAACACCGGGGAG. It encodes CASRINTGE. The CDR3, in full, reads CASRINTGELFF.

The table lists this clone with many counts. The sequence runs out 3 residues before the end of the CDR3; the remainder is reconstructed from the germline J gene. V is TRBV5-4 and J is TRBJ1-2; D might be TRBD1 (5 bases). The CDR3 length is 13 residues. Germline assignment: CDR1 SGHNT and CDR2 YYREEE (reference sequence). V was pared by 1 base and J by 7 bases, with 11 bases between. The CDR3 bases that were read are TGTGCCAGCAGCTTGCGGGGGGGTGGTGGC. It specifies CASSLRGGGG. The entire CDR3 reads CASSLRGGGGYTF.

Concerning this clone: The CDR3 end falls 3 residues outside the read, so it is completed with the germline J gene. The chain uses TRBV7-8 and TRBJ2-5; 11 nucleotides agree with TRBD2. CDR3 length: 16 amino acids. CDR1 and CDR2 (germline): SGHVS, FQNEAQ. V shed 1 base, J shed 1 base, and the junction held 2 bases outside the gene matches. The CDR3 is CASSLGTSGFQETQYF. CDR3 DNA, as far as it was read: TGTGCCAGCAGCTTAGGGACTAGCGGGTTCCAAGAGACC.

This clone came up many times. The missing CDR3 end, 3 residues past where the read stops, is filled in from the germline J gene. The chain uses TRBV29-1 and TRBJ2-2, with unresolved D. Germline V gene sequence: CDR1 SQVTM, CDR2 ANQGSEA. This CDR3 region has 11 residues. Trimming pared 5 bases from V and 2 bases from J, leaving 3 bases between. CDR3: CSVQNTGELFF. The CDR3 DNA, read in part, is TGCAGCGTTCAAAACACCGGGGAG.